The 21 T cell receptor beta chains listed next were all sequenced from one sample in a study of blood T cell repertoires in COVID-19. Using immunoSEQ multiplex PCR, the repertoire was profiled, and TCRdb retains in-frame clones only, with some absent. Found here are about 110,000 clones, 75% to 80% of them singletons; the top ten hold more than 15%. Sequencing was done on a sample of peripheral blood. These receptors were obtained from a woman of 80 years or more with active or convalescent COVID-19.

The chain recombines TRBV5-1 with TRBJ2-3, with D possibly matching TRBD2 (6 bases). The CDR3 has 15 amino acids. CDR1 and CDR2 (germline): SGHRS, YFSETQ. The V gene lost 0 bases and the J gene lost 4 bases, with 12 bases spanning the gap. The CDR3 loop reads CASSLDVGEADTQYF. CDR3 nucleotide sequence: TGCGCCAGCAGCTTGGATGTAGGGGAGGCAGATACGCAGTATTTT.

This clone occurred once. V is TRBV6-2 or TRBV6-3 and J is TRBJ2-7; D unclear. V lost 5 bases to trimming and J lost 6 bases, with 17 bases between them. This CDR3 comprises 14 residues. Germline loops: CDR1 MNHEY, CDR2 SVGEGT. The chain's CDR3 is CASSPPSRGSEQYF. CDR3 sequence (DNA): TGTGCCAGCAGTCCCCCCTCTCGAGGCTCCGAGCAGTACTTC.

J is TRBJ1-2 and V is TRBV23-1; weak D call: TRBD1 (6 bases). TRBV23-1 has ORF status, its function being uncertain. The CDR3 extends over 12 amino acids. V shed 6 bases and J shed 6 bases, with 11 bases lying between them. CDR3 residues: CASSRGSDGYTF. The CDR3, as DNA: TGCGCCAGCAGCAGGGGAAGCGATGGCTACACCTTC.

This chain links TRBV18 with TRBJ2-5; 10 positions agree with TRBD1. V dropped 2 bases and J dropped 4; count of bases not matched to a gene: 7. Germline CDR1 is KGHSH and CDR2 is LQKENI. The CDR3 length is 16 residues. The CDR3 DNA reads TGTGCCAGCTCACCAACCCGGGACAGGGGCGCAGAGACCCAGTACTTC. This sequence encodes CASSPTRDRGAETQYF.

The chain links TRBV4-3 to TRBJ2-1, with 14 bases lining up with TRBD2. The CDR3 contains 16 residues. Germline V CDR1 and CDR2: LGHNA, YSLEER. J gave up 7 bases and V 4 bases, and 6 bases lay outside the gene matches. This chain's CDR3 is CASSRGLAGAGNEQFF. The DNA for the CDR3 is TGCGCCAGCAGCCGGGGACTAGCGGGAGCGGGTAATGAGCAGTTCTTC.

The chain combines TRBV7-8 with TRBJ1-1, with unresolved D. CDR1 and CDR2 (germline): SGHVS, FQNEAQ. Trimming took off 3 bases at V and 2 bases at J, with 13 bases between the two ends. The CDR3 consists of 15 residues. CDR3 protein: CASSLDLRENTEAFF. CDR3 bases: TGTGCCAGCAGCTTGGACCTACGGGAAAACACTGAAGCTTTCTTT.

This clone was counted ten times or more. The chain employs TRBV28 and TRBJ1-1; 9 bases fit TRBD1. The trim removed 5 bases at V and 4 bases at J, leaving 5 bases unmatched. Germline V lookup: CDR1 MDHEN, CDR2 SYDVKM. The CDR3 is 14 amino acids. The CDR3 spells CASSPGTGFTEAFF. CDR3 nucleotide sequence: TGTGCCAGCAGTCCAGGGACAGGGTTCACTGAAGCTTTCTTT. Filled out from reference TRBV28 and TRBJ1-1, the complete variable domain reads DVKVTQSSRYLVKRTGEKVFLECVQDMDHENMFWYRQDPGLGLRLIYFSYDVKMKEKGDIPEGYSVSREKKERFSLILESASTNQTSMYLCASSPGTGFTEAFFGQGTRLTVV.

DNA of the CDR3: TGTGCCAGCAGTTACGGCGGGAACGCAGATACGCAGTATTTT. Its translation: CASSYGGNADTQYF. The rearrangement uses TRBV25-1 and TRBJ2-3; weak D call: TRBD2 (6 bases). Germline lookup yields CDR1 MGHDK and CDR2 SYGVNS. V dropped 5 bases and J dropped 4 bases, with 13 bases sitting between them. This CDR3 is built from 14 residues.

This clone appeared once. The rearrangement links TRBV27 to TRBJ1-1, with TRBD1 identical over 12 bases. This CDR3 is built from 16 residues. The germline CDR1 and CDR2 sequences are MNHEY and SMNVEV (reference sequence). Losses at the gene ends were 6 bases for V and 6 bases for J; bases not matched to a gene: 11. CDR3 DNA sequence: TGTGCCAGCAGCCGGGGACAGGGGGCGTTCGTCGCTGAAGCTTTCTTT. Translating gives CASSRGQGAFVAEAFF.

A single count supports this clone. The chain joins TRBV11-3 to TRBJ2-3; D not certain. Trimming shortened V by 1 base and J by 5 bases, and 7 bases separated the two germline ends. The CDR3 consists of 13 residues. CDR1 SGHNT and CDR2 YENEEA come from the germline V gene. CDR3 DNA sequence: TGTGCCAGCAGCTTAGGGTCTAGAGATACGCAGTATTTT. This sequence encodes CASSLGSRDTQYF.

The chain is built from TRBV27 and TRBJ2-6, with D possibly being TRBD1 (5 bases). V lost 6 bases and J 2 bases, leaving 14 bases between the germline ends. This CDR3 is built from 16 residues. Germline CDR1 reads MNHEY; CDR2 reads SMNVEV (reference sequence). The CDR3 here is CASRLFQGPGANVLTF. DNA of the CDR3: TGTGCCAGCAGACTATTCCAGGGCCCTGGGGCCAACGTCCTGACTTTC.

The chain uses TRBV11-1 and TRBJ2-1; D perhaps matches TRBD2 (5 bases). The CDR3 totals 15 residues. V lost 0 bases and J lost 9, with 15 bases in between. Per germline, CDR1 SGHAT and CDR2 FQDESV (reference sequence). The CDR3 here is CASSLAGKGGFEQFF. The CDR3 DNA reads TGTGCCAGCAGCTTAGCCGGGAAGGGCGGATTTGAGCAGTTCTTC.

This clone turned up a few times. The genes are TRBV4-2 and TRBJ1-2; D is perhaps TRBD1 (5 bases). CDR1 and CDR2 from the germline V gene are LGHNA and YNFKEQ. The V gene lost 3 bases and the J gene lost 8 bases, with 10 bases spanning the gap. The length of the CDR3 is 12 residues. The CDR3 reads CASSHYRIGYTF. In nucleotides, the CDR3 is TGTGCCAGCAGCCACTACAGGATCGGCTACACCTTC.

CDR3 sequence reads: CASSSGRGNAFF. In nucleotides, the CDR3 is TGTGCCAGCAGTTCGGGCAGGGGAAATGCTTTCTTT. The genes are TRBV12-3 or TRBV12-4 and TRBJ1-1, with D possibly matching TRBD1 (6 bases). This CDR3 spans 12 amino acids. The V and J ends lost 4 bases and 11 bases respectively, with 14 bases between them.

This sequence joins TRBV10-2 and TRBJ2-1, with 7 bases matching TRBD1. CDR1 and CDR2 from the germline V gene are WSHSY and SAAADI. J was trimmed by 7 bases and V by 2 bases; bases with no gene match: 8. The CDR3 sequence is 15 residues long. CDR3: CASSEPRTGKNEQFF. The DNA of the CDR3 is TGCGCCAGCAGTGAGCCAAGGACAGGCAAAAATGAGCAGTTCTTC.

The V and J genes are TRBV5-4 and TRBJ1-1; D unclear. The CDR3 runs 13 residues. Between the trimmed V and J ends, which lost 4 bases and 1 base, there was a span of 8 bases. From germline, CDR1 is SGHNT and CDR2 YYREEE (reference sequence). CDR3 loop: CASSPKQNTEAFF. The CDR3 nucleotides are TGTGCCAGCAGCCCAAAGCAGAACACTGAAGCTTTCTTT.

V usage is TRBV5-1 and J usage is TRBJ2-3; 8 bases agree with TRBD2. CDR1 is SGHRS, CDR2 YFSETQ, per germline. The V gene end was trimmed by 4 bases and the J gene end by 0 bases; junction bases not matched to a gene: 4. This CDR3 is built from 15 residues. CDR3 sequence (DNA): TGCGCCAGCAGCCGGGGGGGAAGAAGCACAGATACGCAGTATTTT. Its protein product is CASSRGGRSTDTQYF.

The CDR3 coding sequence is TGTGCCAGCAGCCCGAAAAGGCGGTTGATGAACACTGAAGCTTTCTTT. Protein: CASSPKRRLMNTEAFF. V usage is TRBV7-9 and J usage is TRBJ1-1, with D uncertain. The germline CDR1 and CDR2 sequences are SEHNR and FQNEAQ (reference sequence). The CDR3 has 16 amino acids. Trimming stripped 5 bases from V and 0 bases from J, with 16 bases between. The variable domain in full, with the rest retrieved from reference TRBV7-9 and TRBJ1-1, is DTGVSQNPRHKITKRGQNVTFRCDPISEHNRLYWYRQTLGQGPEFLTYFQNEAQLEKSRLLSDRFSAERPKGSFSTLEIQRTEQGDSAMYLCASSPKRRLMNTEAFFGQGTRLTVV.

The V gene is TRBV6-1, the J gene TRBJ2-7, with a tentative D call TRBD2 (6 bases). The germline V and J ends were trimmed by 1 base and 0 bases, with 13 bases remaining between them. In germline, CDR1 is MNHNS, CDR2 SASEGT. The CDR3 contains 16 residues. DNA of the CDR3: TGTGCCAGCAGTGAAGTCATGGCGGGGAGCTCCTACGAGCAGTACTTC. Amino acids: CASSEVMAGSSYEQYF.

The CDR3 DNA follows: TGTGCCAGCAGCCACGAAGGAGGACTAGCGGGAGGACCGTCTACCCAGTACTTC. Translated: CASSHEGGLAGGPSTQYF. The chain links TRBV4-2 to TRBJ2-5; TRBD2 agrees at 14 bases. The germline V gene encodes CDR1 LGHNA and CDR2 YNFKEQ. This CDR3 has 18 amino acids. The trim removed 3 bases at V and 8 bases at J, leaving 14 bases unmatched.

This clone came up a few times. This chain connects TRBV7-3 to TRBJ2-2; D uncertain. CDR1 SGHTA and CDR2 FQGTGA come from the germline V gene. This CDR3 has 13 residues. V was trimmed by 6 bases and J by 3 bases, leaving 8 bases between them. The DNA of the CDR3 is TGTGCCAGCAGTACAACACACACCGGGGAGCTGTTTTTT. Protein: CASSTTHTGELFF.